The 8 T cell receptor beta chains below come from one sample, sequenced in a study of CD8 T cells in ankylosing spondylitis. In TCRdb, the 5' RACE reads were re-called with MiXCR into one record per CDR3 protein. The sample comprises approximately 200,000 distinct CDR3 sequences, roughly 13% of which are singletons, and around 10% rests with the top ten. Sample: blood, either unsorted or a sorted T cell fraction (not recorded which). All receptors derive from a female donor with ankylosing spondylitis or in good health (not recorded which).

This clonotype was recorded at least ten times. The rearrangement uses TRBV12-3 or TRBV12-4 and TRBJ1-1; D is unresolved. Trimming left V 7 bases short and J 2 bases short, with 8 bases between. This CDR3 has 12 residues. CDR3 coding DNA: TGTGCCAGCAAGTCCGACAACACTGAAGCTTTCTTT. Its translation: CASKSDNTEAFF.

This clonotype was found many times. The chain has TRBV12-3 or TRBV12-4 and TRBJ1-1; no firm D call. Trimming pared 5 bases from V and 7 bases from J, leaving 17 bases between. This CDR3 region has 14 residues. CDR3: CASSRPRNSNEAFF. CDR3 bases: TGTGCCAGCAGTCGGCCGCGAAATAGCAATGAAGCTTTCTTT.

As regards this clonotype: A read error may explain this, as a much larger clone is one base away. This chain joins TRBV29-1 and TRBJ2-1; 9 nucleotides line up with TRBD2. The CDR3 runs 15 residues. Germline V lookup: CDR1 SQVTM, CDR2 ANQGSEA. This CDR3 is CSVTKAGGPYYEQFF. CDR3 bases: TGCAGCGTTACCAAAGCGGGAGGCCCCTACTATGAGCAGTTCTTC.

The chain employs TRBV7-2 and TRBJ2-1; no definite D call. V lost 1 base to trimming and J lost 0 bases, with 10 bases between them. The CDR3 is 16 residues long. Germline V gives CDR1 SGHTA, CDR2 FQGNSA. CDR3 residues: CASSLDEVSSYNEQFF. The CDR3 DNA sequence: TGTGCCAGCAGCTTAGACGAGGTGAGCTCCTACAATGAGCAGTTCTTC.

Many counts were recorded for this clonotype. V gene TRBV7-9 combines with J gene TRBJ1-6, with no clear D. V was pared by 7 bases and J by 10 bases, with 14 bases between. From germline, CDR1 is SEHNR and CDR2 FQNEAQ (reference sequence). The CDR3 spans 13 residues. CDR3 in DNA: TGTGCCAGCACCCCGGAGGGCGGGTCACCCCTCCACTTT. It encodes CASTPEGGSPLHF.

With respect to this clonotype: A much larger clone differs from this one at a single base, so this may be a read error. The chain links TRBV5-1 to TRBJ2-5, with D tentatively TRBD2 (6 bases). CDR3 length: 13 residues. Germline V lookup: CDR1 SGHRS, CDR2 YFSETQ. The CDR3 reads CANSLQEGETQYF. The CDR3 nucleotides read TGCGCCAACAGCTTGCAGGAGGGGGAGACCCAGTACTTC.

At least ten counts were recorded for this clonotype. V and J are TRBV28 and TRBJ2-7, with no clear D. Germline V gene sequence: CDR1 MDHEN, CDR2 SYDVKM. The V end lost 3 bases, the J end lost 5 bases, and 5 bases lay between the germline ends. The CDR3 length is 11 residues. CDR3 coding DNA: TGTGCCAGCAGTTTTGAGCACGAGCAGTACTTC. As protein: CASSFEHEQYF.

The chain combines TRBV18 with TRBJ2-3; 9 nucleotides align to TRBD2. Germline V gene lookup returns CDR1 KGHSH and CDR2 LQKENI. The V and J ends lost 3 bases and 3 bases, in that order; junction bases with no gene match: 4. CDR3 length: 15 amino acids. The CDR3 DNA is TGTGCCAGCTCACCTTACAGCGGGAGGACAGATACGCAGTATTTT. This translates into CASSPYSGRTDTQYF.